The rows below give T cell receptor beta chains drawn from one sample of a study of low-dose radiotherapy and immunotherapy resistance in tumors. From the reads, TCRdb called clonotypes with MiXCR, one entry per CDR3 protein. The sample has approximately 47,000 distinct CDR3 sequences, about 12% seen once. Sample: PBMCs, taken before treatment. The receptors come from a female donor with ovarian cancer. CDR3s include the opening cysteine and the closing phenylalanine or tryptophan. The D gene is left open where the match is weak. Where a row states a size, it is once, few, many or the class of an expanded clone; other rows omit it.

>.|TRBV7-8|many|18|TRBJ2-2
CASTHPRVANGGTGELFF
TGTGCCAGCACACATCCCCGAGTCGCGAACGGCGGCACCGGGGAGCTGTTTTTT
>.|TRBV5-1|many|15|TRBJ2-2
CASSPGGGSTGELFF
TGCGCCAGCTCCCCCGGGGGAGGAAGCACCGGGGAGCTGTTTTTT
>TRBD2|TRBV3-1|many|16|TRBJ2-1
CASSLKGAGVYNEQFF
TGTGCCAGCAGCCTCAAGGGAGCGGGGGTCTACAATGAGCAGTTCTTC
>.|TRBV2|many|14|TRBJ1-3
CASSDRDSGNTIYF
TGTGCCAGCAGTGACAGGGACTCTGGAAACACCATATATTTT
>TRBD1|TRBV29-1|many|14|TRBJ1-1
CSVATGITNTEAFF
TGCAGCGTGGCGACAGGGATTACGAACACTGAAGCTTTCTTT
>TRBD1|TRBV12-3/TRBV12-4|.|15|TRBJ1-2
CASSLSRGRNYGYTF
TGTGCCAGCAGTTTAAGCAGGGGGCGGAACTATGGCTACACCTTC
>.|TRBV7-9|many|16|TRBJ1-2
CASRLVSGSTNYGYTF
TGTGCCAGCAGACTTGTCTCCGGCAGCACCAACTATGGCTACACCTTC
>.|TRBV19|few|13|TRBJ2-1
CASRGVGVNEQFF
TGTGCCAGTAGAGGCGTGGGTGTGAATGAGCAGTTCTTC
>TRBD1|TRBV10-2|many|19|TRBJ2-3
CASSESKAYGQGIADTQYF
TGCGCCAGCAGTGAGTCGAAGGCTTACGGACAGGGAATCGCAGATACGCAGTATTTT
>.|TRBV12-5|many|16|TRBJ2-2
CASGSAGPTNTGELFF
TGTGCTAGTGGTTCCGCCGGGCCCACGAACACCGGGGAGCTGTTTTTT
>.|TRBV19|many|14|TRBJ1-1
CASRLQIMNTEAFF
TGTGCCAGTAGACTACAAATCATGAACACTGAAGCTTTCTTT
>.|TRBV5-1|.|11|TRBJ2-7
CASCLYYEQYF
TGCGCCAGCTGCTTGTACTACGAGCAGTACTTC
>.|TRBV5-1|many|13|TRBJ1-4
CASSLRLDEKLFF
TGCGCCAGCAGCTTGAGACTGGATGAAAAACTGTTTTTT
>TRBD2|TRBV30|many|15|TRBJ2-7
CAWKGLAGGSYEQYF
TGTGCCTGGAAGGGACTAGCGGGAGGGTCCTACGAGCAGTACTTC
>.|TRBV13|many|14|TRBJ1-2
CASSSLTGGDGYTF
TGTGCCAGCAGCTCGCTTACAGGTGGAGATGGCTACACCTTC
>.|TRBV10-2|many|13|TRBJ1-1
CASTDSMNTEAFF
TGCGCCAGCACGGACAGCATGAACACTGAAGCTTTCTTT
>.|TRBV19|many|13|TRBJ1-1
CASGLWGVGEAFF
TGTGCCAGTGGCCTTTGGGGGGTCGGTGAAGCTTTCTTT
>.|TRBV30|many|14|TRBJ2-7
CAWSLGEGAYEQYF
TGTGCCTGGAGCCTAGGGGAGGGGGCCTACGAGCAGTACTTC